These 3 T cell receptor beta chains were sequenced from one sample in a study of blood T cell repertoires in COVID-19. The assay was immunoSEQ multiplex PCR, and TCRdb's table has in-frame clones only and misses some. The table shows approximately 50,000 clones, with 80% to 90% occurring only once. Sequencing was carried out using peripheral blood. These receptors all stem from a woman of 80 years or more with acute or convalescent COVID-19.

The gene calls are TRBV2 and TRBJ1-4; possibly TRBD1 for D (6 bases). The CDR3 sequence is 15 residues long. Germline V lookup: CDR1 SNHLY, CDR2 FYNNEI. V was shortened by 6 bases and J by 3 bases, with 14 bases between the two germline ends. The CDR3 DNA is TGTGCCAGCAGCGACCCAGGGGCTCCTAATGAAAAACTGTTTTTT. Amino acid sequence: CASSDPGAPNEKLFF.

The V gene is TRBV15, the J gene TRBJ2-7, with 7 bases matching TRBD2. Germline V gives CDR1 LNHNV, CDR2 YYDKDF (reference sequence). The junction had 9 bases not matched to a gene; V was cut back by 9 bases and J by 1 base. The CDR3 loop spans 14 amino acids. CDR3 nucleotides: TGTGCCACTACGGCGGGGGTGACGTCCTACGAGCAGTACTTC. Translation: CATTAGVTSYEQYF.

This chain links TRBV29-1 with TRBJ1-2; TRBD1 matches 8 bases. This CDR3 is 13 amino acids long. Trimming removed 7 bases from V and 3 bases from J; junction bases left unmatched: 7. CDR1 and CDR2 (germline): SQVTM, ANQGSEA. CDR3 sequence (DNA): TGCAGCGCCTCACCGGGACAGGACTATGGCTACACCTTC. This codes for CSASPGQDYGYTF.